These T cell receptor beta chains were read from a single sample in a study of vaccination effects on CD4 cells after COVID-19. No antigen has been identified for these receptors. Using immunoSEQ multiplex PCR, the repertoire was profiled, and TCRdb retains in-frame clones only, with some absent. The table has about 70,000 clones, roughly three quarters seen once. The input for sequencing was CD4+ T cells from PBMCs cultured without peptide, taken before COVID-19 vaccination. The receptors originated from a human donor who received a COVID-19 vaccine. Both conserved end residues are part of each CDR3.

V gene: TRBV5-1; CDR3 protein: CASSLTRGTEAFF
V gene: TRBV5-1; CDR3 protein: CASSLEVGSNTGELFF
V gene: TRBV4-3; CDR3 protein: CASSQDLGGDEFF
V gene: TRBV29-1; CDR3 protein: CSVGRGNTEAFF
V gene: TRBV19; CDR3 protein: CASTDRKTSDGTEAFF
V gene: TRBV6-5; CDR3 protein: CASTRGSSSGNTIYF
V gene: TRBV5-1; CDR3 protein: CASSLLTGALNTEAFF
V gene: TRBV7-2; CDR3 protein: CASSRRQGGSDGYTF
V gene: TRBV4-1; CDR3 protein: CASSQPTEVKNSPLHF
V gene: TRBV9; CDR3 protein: CASSTEDSGNTIYF
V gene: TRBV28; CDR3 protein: CASSLLSRINYNEQFF
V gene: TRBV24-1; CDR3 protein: CATGKEETQYF
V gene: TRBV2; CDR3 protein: CASAPRNLNTEAFF
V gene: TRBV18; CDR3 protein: CASSPTGDGYTF
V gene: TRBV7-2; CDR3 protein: CASSAALGLAGRQFF
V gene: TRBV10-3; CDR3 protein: CAISVSTGAGNEQFF
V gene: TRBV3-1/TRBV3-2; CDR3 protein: CASSQMGGDQPQHF
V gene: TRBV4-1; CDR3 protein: CASSQPGTGRSGYTF
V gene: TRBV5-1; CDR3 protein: CASSLDTSGGISEQFF
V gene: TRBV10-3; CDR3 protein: CAISERGSYEKLFF